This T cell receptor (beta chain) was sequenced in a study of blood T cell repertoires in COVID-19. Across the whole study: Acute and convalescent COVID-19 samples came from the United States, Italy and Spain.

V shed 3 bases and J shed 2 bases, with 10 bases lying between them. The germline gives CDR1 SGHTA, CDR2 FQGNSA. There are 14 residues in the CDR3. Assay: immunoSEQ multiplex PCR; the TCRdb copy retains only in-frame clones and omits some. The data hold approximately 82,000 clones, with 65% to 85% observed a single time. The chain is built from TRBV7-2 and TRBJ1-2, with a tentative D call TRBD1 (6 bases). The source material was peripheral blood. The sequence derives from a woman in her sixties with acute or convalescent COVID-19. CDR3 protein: CASSLDSDNYGYTF. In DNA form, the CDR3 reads TGTGCCAGCAGCTTGGACAGCGACAACTATGGCTACACCTTC. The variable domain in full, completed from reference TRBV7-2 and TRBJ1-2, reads GAGVSQSPSNKVTEKGKDVELRCDPISGHTALYWYRQSLGQGLEFLIYFQGNSAPDKSGLPSDRFSAERTGGSVSTLTIQRTQQEDSAVYLCASSLDSDNYGYTFGSGTRLTVV.